This TCR beta chain was identified during a study of molecular identifiers for immune sequencing clone quantification. This CDR3 has 13 residues. The ends were cut back, 0 bases at V and 7 bases at J, with 9 bases in the middle. Germline values: CDR1 LGHDT, CDR2 YNNKEL (reference sequence). About this clonotype itself: What it binds is unknown.

Naive CD8 T cells underwent sorting with the CD8+CD4-CCR7+CD45RA+ definition. Study-level findings and limits: One cell's worth of spiked Jurkat TCR RNA was reportedly detectable among one million naive cells. Clonotypes surpassing 20 RNA copies contained over 98% of effector molecules, versus under 1% in naive cells.

MiXCR, applied by TCRdb to the PCR reads, yields one record per CDR3 protein. The sample yields some 320,000 distinct CDR3 sequences, about a quarter seen once. This clonotype was sampled from a human donor in good health. Some libraries in this study had Jurkat cell RNA spiked in. Material for sequencing was naive CD8+ T cells from blood, with Jurkat cell RNA spiked in. As to subset: FACS-sorted CD8+CD4-CCR7+CD45RA+ naive T cells. The rearrangement joins TRBV3-1 to TRBJ2-5; D unresolved. CDR3 bases: TGTGCCAGCAGCCAAGATACGGGCGGGACCCAGTACTTC. It is translated as CASSQDTGGTQYF.